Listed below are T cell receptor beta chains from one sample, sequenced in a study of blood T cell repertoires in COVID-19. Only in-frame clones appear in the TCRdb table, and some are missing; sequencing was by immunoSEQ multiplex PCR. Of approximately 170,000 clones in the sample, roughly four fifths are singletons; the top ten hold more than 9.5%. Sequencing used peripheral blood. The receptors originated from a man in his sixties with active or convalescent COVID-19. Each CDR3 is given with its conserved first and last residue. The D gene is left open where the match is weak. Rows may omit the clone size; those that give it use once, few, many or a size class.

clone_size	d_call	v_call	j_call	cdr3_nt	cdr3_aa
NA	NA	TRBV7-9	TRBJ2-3	TGTGCCAGCAGCTTAGAACAGGCCACAGATACGCAGTATTTT	CASSLEQATDTQYF
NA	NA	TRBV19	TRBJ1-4	TGTGCCAGTAGCTTAGCCTCACAGGGTGATGAAAAACTGTTTTTT	CASSLASQGDEKLFF
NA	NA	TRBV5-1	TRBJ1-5	TGCGCCAGCAGCTTGGATGGCAGCAATCAGCCCCAGCATTTT	CASSLDGSNQPQHF
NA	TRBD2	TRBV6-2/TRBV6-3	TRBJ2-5	TGTGCCAGCAGTCGATGGACTAGCGGGGGACAAGAGACCCAGTACTTC	CASSRWTSGGQETQYF
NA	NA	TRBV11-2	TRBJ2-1	TGTGCCAGCACCCGAGGGTTGGCGACCAATGAGCAGTTCTTC	CASTRGLATNEQFF
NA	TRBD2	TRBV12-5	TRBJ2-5	TGTGCTAGTGGTTTATTCCGGGAGGGCCGAGAGACCCAGTACTTC	CASGLFREGRETQYF
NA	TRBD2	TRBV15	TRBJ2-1	TGTGCCACCAGCAGAGTCCGCGGGAGTGGGAGTGAGCAGTTCTTC	CATSRVRGSGSEQFF
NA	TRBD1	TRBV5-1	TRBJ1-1	TGCGCCAGCACCATTTCCGGACAGGAAAGGTCGGCTTTCTTT	CASTISGQERSAFF
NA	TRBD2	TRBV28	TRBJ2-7	TGTGCCAGCATCGGGGTTGGGGCGGGAGAGTCCTACGAGCAGTACTTC	CASIGVGAGESYEQYF
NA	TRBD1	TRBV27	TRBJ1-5	TGTGCCAGCAGTTCCCTAAGGGGGCGACAGCCCCAGCATTTT	CASSSLRGRQPQHF
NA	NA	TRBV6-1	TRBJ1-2	TGTGCCAGCAGTGAAGGCTATCGTGGCTATGGCTACACCTTC	CASSEGYRGYGYTF
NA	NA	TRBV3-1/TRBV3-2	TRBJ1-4	TGTGCCAGCAGGGCGACAGCAACTAATGAAAAACTGTTTTTT	CASRATATNEKLFF
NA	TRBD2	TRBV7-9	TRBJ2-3	TGTGCCAGCAGCTTAGTTCCTAGCGGGGGAACAGATACGCAGTATTTT	CASSLVPSGGTDTQYF
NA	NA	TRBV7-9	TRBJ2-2	TGTGCCAGCAGCTTGGACTACGGGAACACCGGGGAGCTGTTTTTT	CASSLDYGNTGELFF
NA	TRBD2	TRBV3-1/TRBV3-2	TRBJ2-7	TGTGCCAGCAGCCTAGGGACTAGCGGGGGGTTTCTCGAGCAGTACTTC	CASSLGTSGGFLEQYF
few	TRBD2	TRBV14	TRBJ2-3	TGTGCCAGCAGCCACATCGGGACTAGCGGGTCCACGCAGTATTTT	CASSHIGTSGSTQYF
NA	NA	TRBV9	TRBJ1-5	TGTGCCAGCAGCGTAGGGCAGGGTAATCAGCCCCAGCATTTT	CASSVGQGNQPQHF
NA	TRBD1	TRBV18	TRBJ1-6	TGTGCCAGCTCACAAGGACAGGGGGTGCATAATTCACCCCTCCACTTT	CASSQGQGVHNSPLHF